What follows are 24 T cell receptor beta chains derived from one specimen sequenced in a study of T cell responses to AZD1222 COVID-19 vaccine. Profiled with immunoSEQ multiplex PCR; TCRdb holds only in-frame clones, not every one. The sample contains about 150,000 clones, roughly nine tenths of which appear only once. The starting material was peripheral blood, obtained 28 days after the second AZD1222 dose. These receptors were collected from an adult who received the AZD1222 COVID-19 vaccine.

This clone was detected once. The rearrangement joins TRBV24-1 to TRBJ2-1; 9 bases map to TRBD2. Looked up from germline, CDR1 is KGHDR and CDR2 is SFDVKD. V was clipped by 3 bases and J by 7 bases; unmatched bases: 6. The CDR3 runs to 15 residues. CDR3 DNA: TGTGCCACCAGTGATCCCGGGACTAGCCCAAATGAGCAGTTCTTC. Residues: CATSDPGTSPNEQFF.

This clone was seen only once. This chain joins TRBV3-1 (or the pseudogene TRBV3-2) and TRBJ1-6, with D possibly matching TRBD1 (6 bases). The V gene's germline CDR1 is LGHDT and CDR2 YNNKEL (reference sequence). The CDR3 has 17 residues. V gave up 4 bases and J gave up 9 bases, with 22 bases separating them. The CDR3 is CASSPVLIGQRLSPLHF. CDR3 bases: TGTGCCAGCAGCCCGGTTCTTATCGGACAGAGGCTTTCACCCCTCCACTTT.

This clone has only one observation. The same CDR3 can be traced to other DNA sequences in this sample. The chain employs TRBV5-4 and TRBJ2-7, with 13 bases aligning to TRBD2. The CDR3 length is 15 residues. Trimming cost V 4 bases and J 3 bases; bases outside gene matches: 4. Germline loops: CDR1 SGHNT, CDR2 YYREEE (reference sequence). The CDR3 loop is CASSHGTSGNYEQYF. Here the CDR3 DNA reads TGTGCCAGCAGCCACGGGACTAGCGGGAACTACGAGCAGTACTTC.

The V call is TRBV18, the J call TRBJ2-7, with 7 nucleotides matching TRBD1. With 3 bases clipped from V and 7 bases from J, the junction kept 3 bases outside the gene matches. CDR3 length equals 12 residues. Germline CDR1 reads KGHSH; CDR2 reads LQKENI. CDR3 DNA: TGTGCCAGCTCACCCCCGACAGGGGAGCAGTACTTC. It codes for CASSPPTGEQYF.

This clone was observed a few times. The chain has TRBV28 and TRBJ1-1; no definite D call. Germline values: CDR1 MDHEN, CDR2 SYDVKM. V dropped 5 bases and J dropped 4 bases, with 14 bases sitting between them. The CDR3 covers 14 residues. For the CDR3, the DNA is TGTGCCAGCAGTCCGGCGGCCGGCCTCACTGAAGCTTTCTTT. Its protein product is CASSPAAGLTEAFF.

CDR3 amino acids: CASSEAGERLAFF. CDR3 DNA sequence: TGTGCCAGCAGTGAAGCTGGGGAACGGTTAGCTTTCTTT. This sequence joins TRBV2 and TRBJ1-1; D uncertain. Trimming removed 0 bases at V and 10 bases at J, with 12 bases between. Germline lookup yields CDR1 SNHLY and CDR2 FYNNEI. The CDR3 spans 13 residues.

The gene calls are TRBV25-1 and TRBJ2-2, with 7 bases lining up with TRBD2. This CDR3 region has 14 residues. Germline V CDR1 and CDR2: MGHDK, SYGVNS. Losses at the gene ends were 5 bases for V and 1 base for J; bases not matched to a gene: 1. For the CDR3, the DNA is TGTGCCAGCAGTCGCGGGGGGAACACCGGGGAGCTGTTTTTT. Translated, it gives CASSRGGNTGELFF.

This chain connects TRBV4-3 to TRBJ1-3; D not certain. V dropped 4 bases and J dropped 0 bases, with 10 bases sitting between them. The CDR3 is 15 residues long. Per the germline V gene, CDR1 is LGHNA and CDR2 is YSLEER. The CDR3 DNA follows: TGCGCCAGCAGCCCCGGTATGAGCTCTGGAAACACCATATATTTT. It yields the protein CASSPGMSSGNTIYF.

The gene calls are TRBV12-3 or TRBV12-4 and TRBJ1-1; D is unresolved. The V gene lost 3 bases and the J gene lost 1 base, with 3 bases spanning the gap. The CDR3 sequence is 12 residues long. The CDR3 sequence: CASSFWNTEAFF. The DNA for the CDR3 is TGTGCCAGCAGTTTCTGGAACACTGAAGCTTTCTTT.

This chain links TRBV14 with TRBJ2-7; D is perhaps TRBD1 (5 bases). CDR3 length equals 16 residues. V was cut by 2 bases and J by 3 bases, with 17 bases left in between. CDR1 is SGHDN and CDR2 is FVKESK in the germline V gene. The CDR3 is CASSQLPTLQGYEQYF. The CDR3 DNA sequence: TGTGCCAGCAGCCAACTACCCACTTTGCAGGGCTACGAGCAGTACTTC.

The J gene is TRBJ1-2, the V gene TRBV6-2 or TRBV6-3; no clear D gene. CDR1 and CDR2 (germline): MNHEY, SVGEGT. The V gene lost 6 bases and the J gene lost 1 base, with 15 bases spanning the gap. This CDR3 is built from 15 residues. The CDR3 here is CASSLPGRNNYGYTF. The CDR3 DNA follows: TGTGCCAGCAGCCTTCCGGGGAGGAATAACTATGGCTACACCTTC.

This chain uses TRBV14 with TRBJ1-1; 12 nucleotides match TRBD1. This CDR3 is built from 18 residues. Unmatched junction bases numbered 9, after V lost 4 bases and J lost 0 bases. Germline values: CDR1 SGHDN, CDR2 FVKESK. This chain's CDR3 is CASSLSPGTGGMNTEAFF. Here the CDR3 DNA reads TGTGCCAGCAGCCTCTCTCCGGGGACAGGGGGCATGAACACTGAAGCTTTCTTT.

The chain is built from TRBV7-2 and TRBJ2-3, with 11 bases lining up with TRBD1. Germline V gives CDR1 SGHTA, CDR2 FQGNSA. The CDR3 loop spans 13 amino acids. V shed 8 bases, J shed 3 bases, and the junction held 1 base outside the gene matches. The chain's CDR3 is CASGDRGTDTQYF. In nucleotides, the CDR3 is TGTGCCAGCGGGGACAGGGGGACAGATACGCAGTATTTT.

The J gene is TRBJ2-3, the V gene TRBV15; 9 nucleotides match TRBD1. The ends lost 8 bases at V and 2 bases at J; junction bases unmatched: 5. There are 14 residues in the CDR3. Per germline, CDR1 LNHNV and CDR2 YYDKDF (reference sequence). CDR3 sequence (DNA): TGTGCCACCCGGACAGGGGACCACACAGATACGCAGTATTTT. Residues: CATRTGDHTDTQYF.

This clone was counted once. The chain employs TRBV5-1 and TRBJ1-1; no clear D gene. With 4 bases removed from V and 5 bases from J, the gap between germline ends came to 12 bases. The CDR3 is made up of 13 amino acids. The germline V gene has CDR1 SGHRS and CDR2 YFSETQ. The CDR3 coding sequence is TGCGCCAGCAGCCAGGAAGTTAATACTGAAGCTTTCTTT. The encoded protein is CASSQEVNTEAFF.

The chain has TRBV2 and TRBJ1-3; D is ambiguous. The germline CDR1 and CDR2 sequences are SNHLY and FYNNEI. Trimming pared 4 bases from V and 0 bases from J, leaving 13 bases between. The CDR3 has 16 residues. CDR3 in DNA: TGTGCCAGCAGTGCATCGGCAGCCGGCTCTGGAAACACCATATATTTT. Residues: CASSASAAGSGNTIYF.

The chain carries TRBV9 and TRBJ1-2; D gene uncertain. Germline V gene sequence: CDR1 SGDLS, CDR2 YYNGEE. The ends were cut back, 3 bases at V and 4 bases at J, with 16 bases in the middle. This CDR3 comprises 15 residues. The chain's CDR3 is CASSATLEAGYGYTF. CDR3 in DNA: TGTGCCAGCAGCGCCACCCTTGAGGCGGGCTATGGCTACACCTTC.

The genes are TRBV19 and TRBJ2-3, with a possible D match to TRBD1 (5 bases). This CDR3 contains 14 residues. V lost 3 bases, J lost 5 bases, and 12 bases lay in between. Germline CDR1 and CDR2: LNHDA and SQIVND (reference sequence). The CDR3 nucleotides are TGTGCCAGTAGTATCGGTGGCAGGGAAGATACGCAGTATTTT. Protein product: CASSIGGREDTQYF.

The genes are TRBV30 and TRBJ2-7, with 7 positions matching TRBD1. V was clipped by 8 bases and J by 0 bases; unmatched bases: 7. Germline V gene lookup returns CDR1 GTSNPN and CDR2 SVGIG (reference sequence). The CDR3 runs to 13 residues. The CDR3 DNA sequence: TGTGCCGGATGGACAGGCAGCTCCTACGAGCAGTACTTC. It yields the protein CAGWTGSSYEQYF.

V is TRBV5-6 and J is TRBJ2-7, with D possibly being TRBD2 (5 bases). V gave up 4 bases and J gave up 2 bases, with 10 bases separating them. Germline CDR1 and CDR2: SGHDT and YYEEEE. This CDR3 contains 13 residues. CDR3 sequence: CASSAGMAYEQYF. The CDR3 DNA sequence: TGTGCCAGCAGCGCGGGTATGGCCTACGAGCAGTACTTC.

The chain carries TRBV7-6 and TRBJ2-1; maybe TRBD1 (6 bases). This CDR3 is 14 amino acids long. Germline values: CDR1 SGHVS, CDR2 FNYEAQ. With 3 bases removed from V and 4 bases from J, the gap between germline ends came to 10 bases. The chain's CDR3 is CASSLADSYNEQFF. DNA for the CDR3: TGTGCCAGCAGCTTGGCGGACAGTTACAATGAGCAGTTCTTC.

The V and J genes are TRBV5-1 and TRBJ1-4; TRBD1 matches 8 bases. The CDR3 consists of 15 residues. CDR1 and CDR2 from the germline V gene are SGHRS and YFSETQ. V shed 4 bases, J shed 6 bases, and the junction held 8 bases outside the gene matches. The CDR3 loop reads CASSTQGARDEKLFF. CDR3 in DNA: TGCGCCAGCAGCACGCAGGGGGCGCGGGATGAAAAACTGTTTTTT. The complete variable domain, with remaining parts taken from reference TRBV5-1 and TRBJ1-4, reads KAGVTQTPRYLIKTRGQQVTLSCSPISGHRSVSWYQQTPGQGLQFLFEYFSETQRNKGNFPGRFSGRQFSNSRSEMNVSTLELGDSALYLCASSTQGARDEKLFFGSGTQLSVL.

This chain links TRBV7-3 with TRBJ2-2; the D gene could be TRBD1 or TRBD2 (5 bases each). Germline V gene lookup returns CDR1 SGHTA and CDR2 FQGTGA. This CDR3 is 15 amino acids long. V shed 7 bases and J shed 4 bases, with 16 bases lying between them. The CDR3 is CASKPGGEPTGELFF. DNA for the CDR3: TGTGCCAGCAAGCCTGGGGGAGAACCCACCGGGGAGCTGTTTTTT.

This clone was recorded once. V usage is TRBV5-8 and J usage is TRBJ2-7; 11 nucleotides match TRBD1. There are 14 residues in the CDR3. V shed 7 bases, J shed 3 bases, and the junction held 6 bases outside the gene matches. Germline loops: CDR1 SGHTS, CDR2 YDEGEE. The CDR3 protein is CASHSGTGGYEQYF. CDR3 sequence (DNA): TGTGCCAGCCACTCGGGGACAGGGGGCTACGAGCAGTACTTC.